This entry lists 5 T cell receptor beta chains sequenced from one sample in a study of regulatory T cells in long-lasting Graves disease listed by TCRdb under 2021. The time point label for this specimen denotes: newly diagnosed GD, antithyroid drugs for less than 3 months. For both TCR sequencing and RNA sequencing, RNA was extracted from PBMCs using TRIzol. The library was prepared using multiplex PCR. For sequencing, an Illumina HiSeq 4000 was employed. TCR beta libraries were built with iRepertoire HTBI primers and Arm-PCR amplification of CDR3 regions. TCRdb trimmed public reads at Q25 via fastp, called clones via MiXCR and kept in-frame beta chains. Each CDR3 protein appears once, grouped with its most common genes and DNA. The sample table records about 620,000 distinct CDR3 sequences; 15% to 20% of these occur just once. The ten largest clones add up to roughly 18% of the sample. The same sample was also used in a study of T cells in Graves' hyperthyroidism and ophthalmopathy.

Sequencing used peripheral blood mononuclear cells (PBMCs), obtained at new diagnosis, from a patient treated with antithyroid drugs. The receptors come from a woman aged 25 to 45 with Graves disease. Donor details come from another sample of the same person, matched by shared clones.

This clonotype showed up many times. The V call is TRBV20-1, the J call TRBJ2-1; the match to TRBD2 covers 9 bases. There are 14 residues in the CDR3. The J segment lost 5 bases and the V segment lost 5 bases, leaving 7 bases of the junction unmatched. Germline values: CDR1 DFQATT, CDR2 SNEGSKA (reference sequence). For the CDR3, the DNA is TGCAGTGCTTCGATTAGCGGGGGTCACAATGAGCAGTTCTTC. Its protein product is CSASISGGHNEQFF.

This clonotype was observed a few times. This chain links TRBV6-1 with TRBJ2-7; maybe TRBD2 (7 bases). Germline V gene lookup returns CDR1 MNHNS and CDR2 SASEGT. V was pared by 4 bases and J by 4 bases, with 14 bases between. CDR3 length: 14 amino acids. DNA of the CDR3: TGTGCCAGCAGTGCCGCGGGGGCTGGTTACGAGCAGTACTTC. Translated: CASSAAGAGYEQYF.

This clonotype came up many times. The V call is TRBV6-2 or TRBV6-3, the J call TRBJ2-3; 10 nucleotides align to TRBD1. The CDR3 is 16 amino acids. V lost 5 bases and J lost 6; bases outside the gene matches: 11. Germline assignment: CDR1 MNHEY and CDR2 SVGEGT. The CDR3 bases are TGTGCCAGCAGTAAACCGGGACAGGGGATTGTGGATACGCAGTATTTT. This sequence encodes CASSKPGQGIVDTQYF.

CDR3 amino acids: CASSSADYSNQPQHF. CDR3 bases: TGTGCCAGCAGTTCGGCGGATTATAGCAATCAGCCCCAGCATTTT. The chain couples TRBV27 to TRBJ1-5; D gene ambiguous. Trimming took off 4 bases at V and 0 bases at J, with 10 bases between the two ends. This CDR3 contains 15 residues. Looked up from germline, CDR1 is MNHEY and CDR2 is SMNVEV (reference sequence).

The chain joins TRBV10-3 to TRBJ2-3; no firm D call. Germline V CDR1 and CDR2: ENHRY, SYGVKD. The CDR3 is made up of 15 amino acids. V lost 4 bases, J lost 2 bases, and 13 bases lay in between. The chain's CDR3 is CAISVRLADTDTQYF. The CDR3 nucleotides read TGTGCCATCAGTGTAAGGTTGGCTGACACAGATACGCAGTATTTT.